This T cell receptor beta chain was profiled in a study of cytomegalovirus exposure and HLA in healthy donors. Broader study findings: The study put 150 to 200 TCR beta chains on its list as cytomegalovirus-associated.

This clone was counted once. No antigen is known for it. V was clipped by 8 bases and J by 5 bases; unmatched bases: 10. Germline CDR1 is MNHEY and CDR2 is SVGAGI. The CDR3 sequence is 14 residues long. Primers included in the PCR were 60 Vbeta and 13 Jbeta primers. The repertoire was sequenced with immunoSEQ multiplex PCR; TCRdb's copy has only in-frame clones and lacks some. The sample includes tens of thousands of clones, approximately 74% of them seen just once. The sequenced sample was PBMCs. V is TRBV6-5 and J is TRBJ1-1, with 8 nucleotides matching TRBD1. This clonotype was obtained from a woman aged 25-40 years in good health and CMV-seropositive. This CDR3 is CASGESGGRTEAFF. The CDR3 DNA follows: TGTGCCAGCGGCGAATCAGGGGGCAGGACTGAAGCTTTCTTT.